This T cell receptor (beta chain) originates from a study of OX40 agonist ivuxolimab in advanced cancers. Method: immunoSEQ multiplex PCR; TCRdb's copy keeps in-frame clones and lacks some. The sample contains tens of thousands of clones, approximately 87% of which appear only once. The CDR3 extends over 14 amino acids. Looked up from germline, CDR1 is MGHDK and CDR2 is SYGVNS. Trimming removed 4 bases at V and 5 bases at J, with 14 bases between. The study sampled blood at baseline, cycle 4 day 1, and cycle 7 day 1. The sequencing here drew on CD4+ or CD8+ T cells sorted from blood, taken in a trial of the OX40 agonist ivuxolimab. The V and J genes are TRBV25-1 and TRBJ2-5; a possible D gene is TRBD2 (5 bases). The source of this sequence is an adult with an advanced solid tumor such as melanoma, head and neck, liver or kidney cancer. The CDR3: CASSARGSGETQYF. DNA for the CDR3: TGTGCCAGCAGTGCCCGGGGAAGTGGGGAGACCCAGTACTTC.